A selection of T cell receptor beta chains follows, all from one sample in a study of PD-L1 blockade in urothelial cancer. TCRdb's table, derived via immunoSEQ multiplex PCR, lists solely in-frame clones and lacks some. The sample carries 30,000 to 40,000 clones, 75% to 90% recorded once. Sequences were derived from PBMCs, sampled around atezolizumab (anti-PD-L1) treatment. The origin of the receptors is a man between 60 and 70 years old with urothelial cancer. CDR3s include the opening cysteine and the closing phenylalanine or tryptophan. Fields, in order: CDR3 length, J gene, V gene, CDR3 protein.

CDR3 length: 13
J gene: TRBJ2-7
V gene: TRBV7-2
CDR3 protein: CASSLRYVNEQYF

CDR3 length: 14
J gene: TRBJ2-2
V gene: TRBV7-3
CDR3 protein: CASSFGRVVGELFF

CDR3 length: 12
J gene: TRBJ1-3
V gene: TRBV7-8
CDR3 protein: CASSVTENTIYF

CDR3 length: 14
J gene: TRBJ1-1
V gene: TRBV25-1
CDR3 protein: CASRDAGGTTEAFF

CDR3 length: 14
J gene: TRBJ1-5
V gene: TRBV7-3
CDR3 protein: CASSLRGEGQPQHF

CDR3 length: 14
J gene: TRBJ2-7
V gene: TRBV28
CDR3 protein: CASSRHRGAYEQYF

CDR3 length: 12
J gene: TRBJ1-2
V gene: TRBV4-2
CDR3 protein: CASSQDRPGLDF

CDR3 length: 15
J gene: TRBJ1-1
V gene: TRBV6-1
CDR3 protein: CASRAMDLLNTEAFF

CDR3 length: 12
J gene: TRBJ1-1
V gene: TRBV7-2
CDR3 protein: CASSRGGREAFF

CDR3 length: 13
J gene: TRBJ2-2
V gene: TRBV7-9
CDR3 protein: CASRFTGPGELFF

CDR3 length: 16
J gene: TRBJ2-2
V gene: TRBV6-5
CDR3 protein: CASSLAGLQNTGELFF

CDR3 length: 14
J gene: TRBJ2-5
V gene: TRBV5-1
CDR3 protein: CASSLVATKETQYF

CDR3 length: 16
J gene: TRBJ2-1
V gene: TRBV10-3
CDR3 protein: CAISKAGTGGDNEQFF

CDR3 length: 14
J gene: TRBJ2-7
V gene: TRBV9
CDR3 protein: CASSVGQGLGEQYF

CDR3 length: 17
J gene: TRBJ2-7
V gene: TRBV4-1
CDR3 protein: CASSQAETGSFSYEQYF

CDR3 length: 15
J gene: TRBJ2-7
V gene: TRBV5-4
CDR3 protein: CASSLSERSSYEQYF

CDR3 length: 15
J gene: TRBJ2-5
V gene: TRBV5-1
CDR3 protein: CASNNVAGGQETQYF

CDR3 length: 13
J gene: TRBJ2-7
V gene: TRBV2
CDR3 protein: CASSVAGGREQYF

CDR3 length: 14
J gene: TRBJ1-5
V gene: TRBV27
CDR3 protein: CASRRTGGNQPQHF

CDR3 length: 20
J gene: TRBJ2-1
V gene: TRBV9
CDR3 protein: CASSPWPGDRVISSHNEQFF

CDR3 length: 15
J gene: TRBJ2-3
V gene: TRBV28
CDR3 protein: CASTNPGNPRDTQYF

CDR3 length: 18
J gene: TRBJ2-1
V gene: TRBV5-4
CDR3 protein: CASRAGTGVGLLGNEQFF

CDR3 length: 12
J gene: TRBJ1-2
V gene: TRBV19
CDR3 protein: CASEGASYGYTF

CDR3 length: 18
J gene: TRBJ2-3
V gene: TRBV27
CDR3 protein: CASSFSRLSLRETDTQYF

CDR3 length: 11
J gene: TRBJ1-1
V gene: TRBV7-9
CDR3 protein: CASSSGTEAFF

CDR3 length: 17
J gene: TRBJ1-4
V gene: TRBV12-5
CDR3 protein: CASGLVRGGPVNEKLFF

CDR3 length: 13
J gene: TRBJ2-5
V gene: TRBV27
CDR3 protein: CASSPRRLETQYF

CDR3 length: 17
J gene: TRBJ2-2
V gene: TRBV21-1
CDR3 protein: CASSSRTGHRSTGELFF

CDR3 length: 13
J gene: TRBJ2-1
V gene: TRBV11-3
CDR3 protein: CASSLGDGNEQFF

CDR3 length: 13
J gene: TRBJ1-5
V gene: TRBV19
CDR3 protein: CASGVQGAQPQHF

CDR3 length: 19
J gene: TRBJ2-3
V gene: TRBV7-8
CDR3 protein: CASSPTRLAGGRGADTQYF

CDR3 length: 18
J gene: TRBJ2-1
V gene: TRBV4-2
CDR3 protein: CASSQDSDSGSSYNEQFF

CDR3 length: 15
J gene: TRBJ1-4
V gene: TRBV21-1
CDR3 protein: CASSRKTGGGEKLFF